Below, 8 T cell receptor beta chains from the same sample are listed, as sequenced in a study of blood T cell repertoires in COVID-19. The data were produced by immunoSEQ multiplex PCR, yet TCRdb's version contains in-frame clones alone and is incomplete. The sample has fewer than 250,000 clones, approximately 84% seen once; the top ten hold around 3.5%. Sample: PBMCs or T cells enriched from blood (not recorded which). The receptors come from a woman younger than 45 who had recovered from COVID-19.

The V call is TRBV20-1, the J call TRBJ2-7, with 12 bases that match TRBD2. Germline loops: CDR1 DFQATT, CDR2 SNEGSKA (reference sequence). Germline trimming cut 3 bases from V and 1 base from J; bases unmatched to any gene: 13. The CDR3 is 18 amino acids. This chain's CDR3 is CSASRWTSGAPTSYEQYF. DNA of the CDR3: TGCAGTGCTAGTCGATGGACTAGCGGGGCCCCCACATCCTACGAGCAGTACTTC.

This clone has more than one count but fewer than ten. The chain couples TRBV29-1 to TRBJ2-2, with D uncertain. Trimming left V 4 bases short and J 1 base short, with 7 bases between. CDR1 is SQVTM, CDR2 ANQGSEA, per germline. The CDR3 extends over 13 amino acids. The CDR3: CSVVPGNTGELFF. CDR3 sequence (DNA): TGCAGCGTTGTCCCAGGGAACACCGGGGAGCTGTTTTTT.

V is TRBV10-3 and J is TRBJ1-5; the D gene is possibly TRBD1 (6 bases). V gave up 0 bases and J gave up 4 bases, with 16 bases separating them. This CDR3 is 17 amino acids long. CDR1 and CDR2 (germline): ENHRY, SYGVKD. Here the CDR3 DNA reads TGTGCCATCAGTGAGTCGGTCCCAGGGGAAGGGAATCAGCCCCAGCATTTT. Protein sequence: CAISESVPGEGNQPQHF.

The CDR3 DNA is TGTGCCAGCAGCTTAGGACAGAGCACAGATACGCAGTATTTT. This gives the protein CASSLGQSTDTQYF. The chain employs TRBV11-3 and TRBJ2-3, with D possibly TRBD1 on 5 matching bases. Germline CDR1 and CDR2: SGHNT and YENEEA. Trimming pared 1 base from V and 0 bases from J, leaving 5 bases between. The length of the CDR3 is 14 residues.

A few counts support this clone. The CDR3 region has the DNA TGTGCCAGCAGCTTAGTGGCCGGCGGGACCCAGTACTTC. It is translated as CASSLVAGGTQYF. This chain uses TRBV11-2 with TRBJ2-5; the D is unclear. The germline V and J ends were trimmed by 1 base and 7 bases, with 10 bases remaining between them. The CDR3 is 13 residues long. Germline CDR1 SGHAT, CDR2 FQNNGV.

The J gene is TRBJ2-5, the V gene TRBV19; 7 bases match TRBD1. Trimming took 6 bases from V and 3 from J; bases not matched to a gene: 10. The length of the CDR3 is 15 residues. Germline V gene lookup returns CDR1 LNHDA and CDR2 SQIVND (reference sequence). The CDR3 DNA reads as TGTGCCAGTAGGGACTCGGGACAGATAAAAGAGACCCAGTACTTC. This translates into CASRDSGQIKETQYF.

This clone was observed a single time. The V and J genes are TRBV13 and TRBJ1-6; TRBD1 matches 7 bases. With V trimmed by 0 bases and J by 7 bases, 6 bases remained unmatched. The CDR3 loop spans 16 amino acids. Per germline, CDR1 PRHDT and CDR2 FYEKMQ (reference sequence). In DNA form, the CDR3 reads TGTGCCAGCAGCTTAGGGGCGGGGACAGCGAATTCACCCCTCCACTTT. Translation gives CASSLGAGTANSPLHF.

The chain has TRBV7-3 and TRBJ2-1, with a weak D call TRBD1 (6 bases). Germline V lookup: CDR1 SGHTA, CDR2 FQGTGA. CDR3 length: 15 amino acids. Trimming removed 3 bases at V and 3 bases at J, with 12 bases between. CDR3 coding DNA: TGTGCCAGCAGCTTGGGGGCGGATTACTACAATGAGCAGTTCTTC. This encodes CASSLGADYYNEQFF.